This TCR beta chain emerged from a study of blood T cell repertoires in COVID-19. TCRdb's table, derived via immunoSEQ multiplex PCR, lists solely in-frame clones and lacks some. The sample has under 250,000 clones, around 83% seen once; the top ten hold around 7.9%. V was cut by 5 bases and J by 5 bases, with 10 bases left in between. CDR3 size: 13 residues. The germline V gene has CDR1 KGHSH and CDR2 LQKENI. In its sample, this clone was seen once. The clonotype comes from a middle-aged man with active or convalescent COVID-19. Material: peripheral blood. This chain connects TRBV18 to TRBJ1-5; TRBD1 is a possible D gene (5 bases). The CDR3 DNA sequence: TGTGCCAGCTCAAGACAGCCCGATCAGCCCCAGCATTTT. It yields the protein CASSRQPDQPQHF.